This TCR beta chain emerged from a study of tumour-infiltrating T cells in Burkitt lymphoma. Study information: Overall and progression-free survival were predicted by productive clonality.

Trimming removed 0 bases at V and 8 bases at J, with 6 bases between. Germline V gives CDR1 SGDLS, CDR2 YYNGEE. The CDR3 consists of 13 residues. Data came from immunoSEQ multiplex PCR; TCRdb stores just in-frame clones and leaves some out. The repertoire holds several thousand clones, with under 20% as singletons. The sequence derives from a human donor with diffuse large B-cell lymphoma. Some clones in this sample may be carry-over from other donors' samples. The sample consisted of tumor tissue. This rearrangement joins TRBV9 to TRBJ1-6; D remains ambiguous. The CDR3 DNA reads TGTGCCAGCAGCGTAGGGACGTATTCACCCCTCCACTTT. Encoded protein: CASSVGTYSPLHF.